Shown below are 29 T cell receptor beta chains from a single sample sequenced in a study of early T cells in non-severe SARS-CoV-2 infection. One entry per CDR3 protein results from TCRdb running MiXCR on the 5' RACE reads. There are about 23,000 distinct CDR3 sequences in the sample; approximately 5% occur only once, and roughly 4.3% lies in the top ten. The material sequenced was whole blood. These receptors were collected from an adult who was a healthcare worker with PCR-confirmed SARS-CoV-2 infection or an uninfected control (not recorded which).

This clonotype was seen at least ten times. J is TRBJ2-1 and V is TRBV5-4; possibly TRBD1 for D (5 bases). CDR3 size: 14 residues. Germline CDR1 and CDR2: SGHNT and YYREEE (reference sequence). V lost 2 bases, J lost 7 bases, and 13 bases lay in between. The CDR3 here is CASSLEYGANEQFF. CDR3 DNA: TGTGCCAGCAGCTTAGAATATGGGGCGAATGAGCAGTTCTTC. The full variable domain, with the rest looked up from reference TRBV5-4 and TRBJ2-1, is ETGVTQSPTHLIKTRGQQVTLRCSSQSGHNTVSWYQQALGQGPQFIFQYYREEENGRGNFPPRFSGLQFPNYSSELNVNALELDDSALYLCASSLEYGANEQFFGPGTRLTVL.

This clonotype appeared many times. The chain links TRBV19 to TRBJ2-3; unclear D gene. CDR1 LNHDA and CDR2 SQIVND come from the germline V gene (reference sequence). The V end was cut by 5 bases, the J end by 7 bases, with 13 bases between. The CDR3 sequence is 13 residues long. CDR3 nucleotides: TGTGCCAGTAGTGTAACGGATTTAAATACGCAGTATTTT. Protein: CASSVTDLNTQYF.

This clonotype was counted at least ten times. The rearrangement links TRBV19 to TRBJ2-1, with D possibly TRBD1 on 6 matching bases. This CDR3 spans 16 amino acids. V was clipped by 4 bases and J by 0 bases, with 13 bases between them. Germline-derived CDR1 and CDR2 are LNHDA and SQIVND (reference sequence). DNA of the CDR3: TGTGCCAGTAGTACTTCTGCCAGGGGCTCCTACAATGAGCAGTTCTTC. Translation gives CASSTSARGSYNEQFF.

This clonotype was picked up a small number of times. The rearrangement links TRBV5-6 to TRBJ1-2; D perhaps matches TRBD1 (6 bases). Per the germline V gene, CDR1 is SGHDT and CDR2 is YYEEEE. Trimming shortened V by 4 bases and J by 4 bases, and 8 bases separated the two germline ends. This CDR3 contains 12 residues. CDR3 amino acids: CASSETGYGYTF. CDR3 sequence (DNA): TGTGCCAGCAGCGAGACAGGCTATGGCTACACCTTC. Based on the CDR3 plus reference TRBV5-6 and TRBJ1-2, the full variable domain is DAGVTQSPTHLIKTRGQQVTLRCSPKSGHDTVSWYQQALGQGPQFIFQYYEEEERQRGNFPDRFSGHQFPNYSSELNVNALLLGDSALYLCASSETGYGYTFGSGTRLTVV.

Concerning this clonotype: A much larger clone differs by one base, so this may be a read error. The rearrangement links TRBV9 to TRBJ2-1; TRBD2 might be the D (6 bases). V dropped 4 bases and J dropped 4 bases, with 15 bases sitting between them. Germline CDR1 reads SGDLS; CDR2 reads YYNGEE. This CDR3 has 15 amino acids. The CDR3 nucleotides are TGTGCCAGCAGCAGGATTCTGGGGACTTACAATGAGCAGTTCTTC. Amino acids: CASSRILGTYNEQFF. The variable domain in full, completed from reference TRBV9 and TRBJ2-1, reads DSGVTQTPKHLITATGQRVTLRCSPRSGDLSVYWYQQSLDQGLQFLIQYYNGEERAKGNILERFSAQQFPDLHSELNLSSLELGDSALYFCASSRILGTYNEQFFGPGTRLTVL.

This clonotype showed up just a few times. The CDR3 DNA reads TGCGCCAGCACCAAAACAGGGCTGAACACTGAAGCTTTCTTT. Amino acid sequence: CASTKTGLNTEAFF. This sequence joins TRBV4-3 and TRBJ1-1, with D possibly TRBD1 on 6 matching bases. The CDR3 is made up of 14 amino acids. Trimming removed 7 bases from V and 0 bases from J, with 12 bases in between. From germline, CDR1 is LGHNA and CDR2 YSLEER.

This clonotype appeared a few times. The rearrangement joins TRBV7-2 to TRBJ1-5; D gene ambiguous. CDR1 and CDR2 (germline): SGHTA, FQGNSA. The CDR3 covers 14 residues. V lost 3 bases and J 3 bases, leaving 9 bases between the germline ends. CDR3 loop: CASSFASDNQPQHF. Here the CDR3 DNA reads TGTGCCAGCAGCTTTGCGTCAGACAATCAGCCCCAGCATTTT.

A few counts support this clonotype. This chain links TRBV28 with TRBJ2-2; 7 bases map to TRBD2. V shed 3 bases, J shed 2 bases, and the junction held 6 bases outside the gene matches. The V gene's germline CDR1 is MDHEN and CDR2 SYDVKM. The CDR3 runs 16 residues. The CDR3 spells CASSFLSAGNTGELFF. The CDR3 region has the DNA TGTGCCAGCAGTTTTTTATCAGCGGGAAACACCGGGGAGCTGTTTTTT.

The CDR3 loop reads CASSPPTSGGAGELFF. For the CDR3, the DNA is TGTGCCAGCAGCCCACCGACTAGCGGGGGGGCCGGGGAGCTGTTTTTT. The chain uses TRBV7-8 and TRBJ2-2, with 14 bases identical to TRBD2. The CDR3 consists of 16 residues. CDR1 is SGHVS, CDR2 FQNEAQ, per germline. Losses at the gene ends were 5 bases for V and 6 bases for J; bases not matched to a gene: 5.

This clonotype was picked up a small number of times. The chain recombines TRBV19 with TRBJ1-1, with D hard to call. This CDR3 comprises 13 residues. V was shortened by 6 bases and J by 0 bases, with 8 bases between the two germline ends. Germline CDR1 LNHDA, CDR2 SQIVND (reference sequence). The chain's CDR3 is CASSATVNTEAFF. For the CDR3, the DNA is TGTGCCAGTAGCGCCACAGTGAACACTGAAGCTTTCTTT.

This clonotype is labeled medium-sized. This sequence joins TRBV19 and TRBJ1-2; D is possibly TRBD1 (6 bases). The CDR3 spans 17 residues. Germline V gene data show CDR1 as LNHDA and CDR2 as SQIVND (reference sequence). V dropped 4 bases and J dropped 1 base, with 19 bases sitting between them. CDR3 coding DNA: TGTGCCAGTAGTACCCGCGAGAAAGACAGGATTAACTATGGCTACACCTTC. It specifies CASSTREKDRINYGYTF.

This clonotype was seen ten or more times. The V call is TRBV28, the J call TRBJ1-1; D might be TRBD1 (6 bases). V shed 6 bases and J shed 6 bases, with 17 bases lying between them. This CDR3 has 14 amino acids. Germline V gene data show CDR1 as MDHEN and CDR2 as SYDVKM. CDR3 residues: CASSPGTYGAEAFF. The CDR3 coding sequence is TGTGCCAGCAGCCCCGGGACATATGGGGCTGAAGCTTTCTTT.

This clonotype occurred a few times. This rearrangement joins TRBV7-3 to TRBJ2-6; D not resolved. This CDR3 spans 17 amino acids. The germline CDR1 and CDR2 sequences are SGHTA and FQGTGA. Trimming cost V 4 bases and J 4 bases, with 17 bases left between them. The CDR3 here is CASSSPQQPGGANVLTF. CDR3 nucleotides: TGTGCCAGCAGCTCCCCCCAGCAACCTGGGGGGGCCAACGTCCTGACTTTC.

The sample holds many counts of this clonotype. The J gene is TRBJ2-3, the V gene TRBV7-2, with 12 bases matching TRBD2. The trim removed 5 bases at V and 1 base at J, leaving 4 bases unmatched. Germline V CDR1 and CDR2: SGHTA, FQGNSA. The CDR3 totals 16 residues. The CDR3 spells CASSPRTSGGTDTQYF. The CDR3 nucleotides are TGTGCCAGCAGCCCGAGGACTAGCGGGGGCACAGATACGCAGTATTTT.

This clonotype has at least ten counts. This chain joins TRBV4-1 and TRBJ2-3; TRBD1 might be the D (6 bases). Germline lookup yields CDR1 MGHRA and CDR2 YSYEKL. The CDR3 covers 15 residues. Between the trimmed V and J ends, which lost 0 bases and 3 bases, there was a span of 10 bases. The CDR3 is CASSQDGGWTDTQYF. In DNA, the CDR3 is TGCGCCAGCAGCCAAGATGGGGGCTGGACAGATACGCAGTATTTT.

The chain recombines TRBV6-6 with TRBJ1-2; D uncertain. Germline-derived CDR1 and CDR2 are MNHNY and SVGAGI (reference sequence). Trimming removed 7 bases from V and 2 bases from J, with 11 bases in between. This CDR3 has 13 amino acids. For the CDR3, the DNA is TGTGCCAGCAAACAAAGCTTAAACTATGGCTACACCTTC. This codes for CASKQSLNYGYTF.

This clonotype is medium-sized (0.01 to 0.1%). The chain recombines TRBV12-3 or TRBV12-4 with TRBJ1-5; D remains ambiguous. V gave up 0 bases and J gave up 2 bases, with 2 bases separating them. The CDR3 spans 13 residues. The CDR3: CASSLAGNQPQHF. The CDR3 DNA sequence: TGTGCCAGCAGTTTAGCTGGCAATCAGCCCCAGCATTTT.

The J gene is TRBJ2-7, the V gene TRBV11-2; D gene unclear. V lost 3 bases to trimming and J lost 0 bases, with 6 bases between them. The CDR3 runs to 13 residues. Germline V gene data show CDR1 as SGHAT and CDR2 as FQNNGV. The CDR3 is CASSFTSSYEQYF. DNA of the CDR3: TGTGCCAGCAGCTTCACTTCCTCCTACGAGCAGTACTTC.

This clonotype was counted ten times or more. DNA for the CDR3: TGTGCCAGCAGCTTCGGGACAGGGGGACCCAAGCAGTTCTTC. This codes for CASSFGTGGPKQFF. The chain combines TRBV7-6 with TRBJ2-1; 11 positions match TRBD1. Germline-derived CDR1 and CDR2 are SGHVS and FNYEAQ. The CDR3 is 14 residues long. The V segment lost 3 bases and the J segment 11 bases; nucleotides outside the gene matches: 6.

This clonotype was seen many times. The chain is built from TRBV7-2 and TRBJ2-7, with TRBD1 as a possible D gene (6 bases). Trimming left V 4 bases short and J 3 bases short, with 16 bases between. This CDR3 comprises 15 residues. Germline V gives CDR1 SGHTA, CDR2 FQGNSA. The CDR3 region is CASSSPAGQSYEQYF. CDR3 in DNA: TGTGCCAGCAGCTCCCCGGCCGGACAGAGCTACGAGCAGTACTTC.

This clonotype was seen ten or more times. The CDR3 loop reads CASSLAPTDGYTF. The CDR3 nucleotides are TGCGCCAGCAGCTTGGCCCCGACCGATGGCTACACCTTC. V is TRBV5-1 and J is TRBJ1-2; the D is unclear. The ends were cut back, 0 bases at V and 6 bases at J, with 9 bases in the middle. Per the germline V gene, CDR1 is SGHRS and CDR2 is YFSETQ. This CDR3 has 13 amino acids.

The chain carries TRBV11-3 and TRBJ2-1; D uncertain. V was pared by 5 bases and J by 4 bases, with 9 bases between. Germline values: CDR1 SGHNT, CDR2 YENEEA. This CDR3 spans 13 amino acids. The CDR3: CASSANIYNEQFF. The CDR3 DNA is TGTGCCAGCAGCGCCAATATTTACAATGAGCAGTTCTTC.

This clonotype was recorded once. The rearrangement links TRBV7-9 to TRBJ2-3, with a tentative D call TRBD1 (6 bases). The CDR3 has 16 amino acids. Between the trimmed V and J ends, which lost 5 bases and 5 bases, there was a span of 20 bases. Looked up from germline, CDR1 is SEHNR and CDR2 is FQNEAQ (reference sequence). CDR3 DNA: TGTGCCAGCAGCGACCGGGACAACCTCCGCAAAGATACGCAGTATTTT. Protein sequence: CASSDRDNLRKDTQYF.

This clonotype was counted at least ten times. The chain combines TRBV21-1 with TRBJ1-1. TRBV21-1 corresponds to a pseudogene. This CDR3 has 10 amino acids. As DNA, the CDR3 is TGTGCCAGCAGCACCGCTGAAGCTTTCTTT. Translation gives CASSTAEAFF.

This clonotype has more than one count but fewer than ten. The rearrangement links TRBV20-1 to TRBJ2-5, with TRBD2 matching 12 bases. CDR1 is DFQATT, CDR2 SNEGSKA, per germline (reference sequence). CDR3 size: 14 residues. The CDR3 DNA reads TGCACCACTAGCGGGGGGCCAAACCAAGAGACCCAGTACTTC. Translating gives CTTSGGPNQETQYF.

This clonotype showed up just a few times. V is TRBV20-1 and J is TRBJ2-1; no clear D. Germline lookup yields CDR1 DFQATT and CDR2 SNEGSKA (reference sequence). The CDR3 is 11 residues long. Trimming left V 5 bases short and J 8 bases short, with 10 bases between. The CDR3 DNA reads TGCAGTGCTTACTTCTTGCATGAGCAGTTCTTC. Its protein is CSAYFLHEQFF.

This clonotype was observed at least ten times. The chain employs TRBV3-2 and TRBJ2-7. TRBV3-2 is termed a pseudogene. The CDR3 is 11 residues long. As DNA, the CDR3 is TGTGCCAGCAGAGTCGGACGTGAGCAGTACTTC. It is translated as CASRVGREQYF.

At least ten counts were recorded for this clonotype. The chain couples TRBV7-2 to TRBJ1-1; no clear D. V was shortened by 4 bases and J by 9 bases, with 15 bases between the two germline ends. The germline CDR1 and CDR2 sequences are SGHTA and FQGNSA. The CDR3 consists of 13 residues. The CDR3 nucleotides read TGTGCCAGCAGCTCTAGCGGCCTGGGGAAAGCTTTCTTT. Encoded protein: CASSSSGLGKAFF.

In its sample, this clonotype was seen many times. J is TRBJ1-3 and V is TRBV7-9, with TRBD1 matching 7 bases. Germline CDR1 SEHNR, CDR2 FQNEAQ (reference sequence). The trim removed 5 bases at V and 4 bases at J, leaving 11 bases unmatched. This CDR3 spans 16 amino acids. CDR3 sequence reads: CASSRTRTGLGNTIYF. In nucleotides, the CDR3 is TGTGCCAGCAGCCGAACCCGGACAGGCTTAGGAAACACCATATATTTT.